The 28 T cell receptor beta chains below all came from one sample that was sequenced in a study of response to subunit inactivated influenza vaccine. TCRdb reprocessed the RT-PCR reads via MiXCR and lists one record per CDR3 protein. The sample lists around 570,000 distinct CDR3 sequences, around 11% occurring once. Separately, the same data were catalogued under a study of T cells expressing NK-cell markers. This second report adds: Researchers built TCR beta cDNA using 5'RACE template switching with UMIs.

Sequenced here: PBMCs from blood, sampled on the day of vaccination. These receptors were taken from a man aged 50 to 59 who received an inactivated influenza vaccine.

This chain connects TRBV7-6 to TRBJ2-2; 10 nucleotides match TRBD1. Trimming at V came to 2 bases and at J to 6 bases, leaving 6 bases not matched to a gene. CDR3 length: 16 amino acids. Germline CDR1 reads SGHVS; CDR2 reads FNYEAQ. CDR3 DNA sequence: TGTGCCAGCAGCTTACCCGGACAGGGGGTTGCCGGGGAGCTGTTTTTT. Its translation is CASSLPGQGVAGELFF.

This clonotype was seen ten or more times. This sequence joins TRBV5-1 and TRBJ2-2; the D gene is possibly TRBD1 (5 bases). CDR1 is SGHRS and CDR2 is YFSETQ in the germline V gene. This CDR3 comprises 16 residues. Trimming removed 4 bases from V and 4 bases from J, with 17 bases in between. The CDR3 reads CASSQDADRGTGELFF. CDR3 DNA sequence: TGCGCCAGCAGCCAAGACGCCGACAGAGGCACCGGGGAGCTGTTTTTT.

V is TRBV20-1 and J is TRBJ2-7; D is perhaps TRBD1 or TRBD2 (5 bases each). Germline values: CDR1 DFQATT, CDR2 SNEGSKA (reference sequence). The CDR3 covers 13 residues. Trimming removed 3 bases at V and 5 bases at J, with 14 bases between. CDR3 amino acids: CSARTGTGDEQYF. CDR3 in DNA: TGCAGTGCTAGGACCGGGACCGGCGACGAGCAGTACTTC.

This clonotype was detected many times. This chain joins TRBV10-3 and TRBJ1-6; no firm D call. V was clipped by 2 bases and J by 8 bases, with 22 bases between them. The CDR3 spans 18 residues. Germline V gene sequence: CDR1 ENHRY, CDR2 SYGVKD. CDR3 sequence reads: CAISEPPYRGEGHSPLHF. CDR3 DNA: TGTGCCATCAGTGAGCCGCCGTATCGTGGGGAGGGCCATTCACCCCTCCACTTT.

This clonotype has just a few counts. The chain has TRBV15 and TRBJ2-3; D remains ambiguous. The germline gives CDR1 LNHNV, CDR2 YYDKDF (reference sequence). Trimming left V 9 bases short and J 7 bases short, with 14 bases between. The CDR3 is 12 amino acids. This CDR3 is CATATPGYTQYF. The CDR3, as DNA: TGTGCCACAGCGACCCCCGGATATACGCAGTATTTT.

This chain connects TRBV28 to TRBJ1-5; 9 nucleotides agree with TRBD1. V gave up 6 bases and J gave up 7 bases; unmatched junction bases: 10. Looked up from germline, CDR1 is MDHEN and CDR2 is SYDVKM. The CDR3 has 15 amino acids. The DNA of the CDR3 is TGTGCCAGCAGCTACCCGGGACAGGGCTCACAGCCCCAGCATTTT. It specifies CASSYPGQGSQPQHF.

The rearrangement joins TRBV13 to TRBJ2-1; TRBD2 matches 9 bases. The CDR3 covers 15 residues. The V and J ends lost 5 bases and 3 bases, in that order; junction bases with no gene match: 5. In germline, CDR1 is PRHDT, CDR2 FYEKMQ (reference sequence). The CDR3 region has the DNA TGTGCCAGCAGCGAATTGACTAGCGGCTACAATGAGCAGTTCTTC. This codes for CASSELTSGYNEQFF.

This clonotype was seen only a few times. The CDR3, as DNA: TGTGCCAGCAGTTATACAGCGGGCCTGTTGAACACTGAAGCTTTCTTT. It translates to CASSYTAGLLNTEAFF. The chain couples TRBV6-5 to TRBJ1-1, with D unclear. V dropped 3 bases and J dropped 0 bases, with 14 bases sitting between them. The CDR3 contains 16 residues. Germline CDR1 reads MNHEY; CDR2 reads SVGAGI.

This clonotype was seen a handful of times. The rearrangement uses TRBV24-1 and TRBJ2-1, with TRBD1 matching 11 bases. Trimming removed 4 bases from V and 9 bases from J; junction bases left unmatched: 7. The CDR3 totals 15 residues. Germline loops: CDR1 KGHDR, CDR2 SFDVKD. CDR3 bases: TGTGCCACCAGTGACCCCGGGACAGGGGGTCTTGAGCAGTTCTTC. Translation: CATSDPGTGGLEQFF.

This chain links TRBV5-6 with TRBJ1-1, with D possibly being TRBD1 (5 bases). Trimming pared 4 bases from V and 5 bases from J, leaving 12 bases between. This CDR3 comprises 13 residues. Looked up from germline, CDR1 is SGHDT and CDR2 is YYEEEE. The CDR3 sequence is CASSIQGGTEAFF. CDR3 in DNA: TGTGCCAGCAGCATCCAGGGCGGTACTGAAGCTTTCTTT.

V is TRBV6-1 and J is TRBJ2-2; D gene unclear. V lost 7 bases and J lost 9, with 12 bases in between. This CDR3 spans 12 amino acids. The germline V gene has CDR1 MNHNS and CDR2 SASEGT. CDR3 coding DNA: TGTGCCAGCACCAACATACGCCGGGAGCTGTTTTTT. It codes for CASTNIRRELFF.

This clonotype has a handful of counts. The chain has TRBV6-1 and TRBJ1-1; D ambiguous. Trimming shortened V by 5 bases and J by 1 base, and 8 bases separated the two germline ends. The CDR3 totals 13 residues. Germline CDR1 and CDR2: MNHNS and SASEGT. The CDR3 DNA sequence: TGTGCCAGCAGTCTCCCCACGAACACTGAAGCTTTCTTT. Translating gives CASSLPTNTEAFF.

This clonotype was seen repeatedly, ten times or more. The J gene is TRBJ2-3, the V gene TRBV20-1, with D unresolved. The CDR3 consists of 12 residues. V gave up 3 bases and J gave up 3 bases, with 7 bases separating them. CDR1 and CDR2 from the germline V gene are DFQATT and SNEGSKA (reference sequence). The CDR3 bases are TGCAGTGCTAGGGGGATGACAGATACGCAGTATTTT. Protein sequence: CSARGMTDTQYF.

In its sample, this clonotype was seen a few times. The J gene is TRBJ2-1, the V gene TRBV4-2; the match to TRBD2 covers 11 bases. The V and J ends lost 1 base and 9 bases, in that order; junction bases with no gene match: 8. The length of the CDR3 is 16 residues. Looked up from germline, CDR1 is LGHNA and CDR2 is YNFKEQ. CDR3 DNA sequence: TGTGCCAGCAGCCAAGGCGGCCTAGCGGGGGGCCGTGAGCAGTTCTTC. This encodes CASSQGGLAGGREQFF.

This clonotype appeared many times. The chain uses TRBV12-3 or TRBV12-4 and TRBJ2-2, with a possible D match to TRBD2 (5 bases). Trimming shortened V by 5 bases and J by 2 bases, and 15 bases separated the two germline ends. This CDR3 region has 16 residues. The chain's CDR3 is CASSAQLARNTGELFF. The CDR3 nucleotides are TGTGCCAGCAGTGCCCAGTTAGCGCGAAACACCGGGGAGCTGTTTTTT.

The V call is TRBV6-6, the J call TRBJ2-5, with 7 bases identical to TRBD2. V trimming: 8 bases; J trimming: 2 bases; junction bases outside the gene matches: 2. The germline V gene has CDR1 MNHNY and CDR2 SVGAGI (reference sequence). This CDR3 spans 12 amino acids. CDR3 nucleotides: TGTGCCAGCGGGAGGGTACAAGAGACCCAGTACTTC. This sequence encodes CASGRVQETQYF.

This clonotype was seen a handful of times. V usage is TRBV24-1 and J usage is TRBJ1-2, with D possibly matching TRBD1 (5 bases). CDR3 length: 15 amino acids. V was clipped by 2 bases and J by 0 bases, with 9 bases between them. The germline gives CDR1 KGHDR, CDR2 SFDVKD. CDR3 region: CATSDSGDTNYGYTF. For the CDR3, the DNA is TGTGCCACCAGTGATTCGGGGGATACTAACTATGGCTACACCTTC.

This clonotype was counted between two and nine times. This sequence joins TRBV30 and TRBJ1-2; no clear D. The CDR3 runs 14 residues. The ends were cut back, 0 bases at V and 8 bases at J, with 16 bases in the middle. CDR1 and CDR2 from the germline V gene are GTSNPN and SVGIG (reference sequence). The CDR3 spells CAWSVALQRFGYTF. The CDR3 nucleotides are TGTGCCTGGAGTGTAGCCTTACAACGGTTCGGCTACACCTTC.

The V call is TRBV20-1, the J call TRBJ2-3; 8 bases line up with TRBD2. The germline V gene encodes CDR1 DFQATT and CDR2 SNEGSKA (reference sequence). There are 15 residues in the CDR3. Losses at the gene ends were 1 base for V and 6 bases for J; bases not matched to a gene: 9. This chain's CDR3 is CSARGVAGSTDTQYF. CDR3 sequence (DNA): TGCAGTGCTAGAGGCGTAGCGGGGTCCACCGATACGCAGTATTTT.

The chain is built from TRBV7-9 and TRBJ2-1; perhaps TRBD1 as D (5 bases). There are 17 residues in the CDR3. CDR1 is SEHNR, CDR2 FQNEAQ, per germline (reference sequence). The V gene lost 3 bases and the J gene lost 8 bases, with 23 bases spanning the gap. In DNA form, the CDR3 reads TGTGCCAGCAGCTTTGACGTAGGGGTGGAAGCTTTGGATGAGCAGTTCTTC. This encodes CASSFDVGVEALDEQFF.

In its sample, this clonotype was seen a few times. The chain employs TRBV2 and TRBJ1-5; 7 positions agree with TRBD1. CDR3 length: 14 amino acids. V trimming: 5 bases; J trimming: 4 bases; junction bases outside the gene matches: 5. CDR1 is SNHLY, CDR2 FYNNEI, per germline. The CDR3 DNA is TGTGCCAGCAGTCGACAGGGCCGAAATCAGCCCCAGCATTTT. This sequence encodes CASSRQGRNQPQHF.

The rearrangement uses TRBV3-1 and TRBJ2-3; D gene ambiguous. The CDR3 runs 14 residues. Trimming cost V 2 bases and J 6 bases, with 12 bases left between them. Germline CDR1 reads LGHDT; CDR2 reads YNNKEL (reference sequence). CDR3 in amino acids: CASSQKALRDTQYF. CDR3 sequence (DNA): TGTGCCAGCAGCCAAAAGGCCCTCCGGGATACGCAGTATTTT.

In its sample, this clonotype was seen many times. This chain links TRBV5-1 with TRBJ2-1; TRBD2 might be the D (5 bases). The CDR3 is 15 residues long. Germline V gene data show CDR1 as SGHRS and CDR2 as YFSETQ. The V end was cut by 3 bases, the J end by 0 bases, with 10 bases between. CDR3 coding DNA: TGCGCCAGCAGCTCACTAGTACCCTCCTACAATGAGCAGTTCTTC. Protein sequence: CASSSLVPSYNEQFF.

This clonotype was recorded a few times. The CDR3 DNA is TGCAGTGCTCCCGGGGCTAGATCCGAGCAGTACTTC. Its protein is CSAPGARSEQYF. V and J are TRBV20-1 and TRBJ2-7; D could derive from TRBD1 or TRBD2 (5 bases each). Germline CDR1 reads DFQATT; CDR2 reads SNEGSKA (reference sequence). V lost 5 bases and J lost 6, with 14 bases in between. CDR3 length equals 12 residues.

This clonotype was observed a handful of times. The V call is TRBV12-3 or TRBV12-4, the J call TRBJ2-5, with TRBD1 identical over 8 bases. The CDR3 sequence is 15 residues long. The trim removed 5 bases at V and 1 base at J, leaving 6 bases unmatched. CDR3: CASSPRDRTQETQYF. The CDR3, as DNA: TGTGCCAGCAGTCCGAGGGACAGGACCCAAGAGACCCAGTACTTC.

This clonotype was recorded a few times. The V call is TRBV30, the J call TRBJ2-1; TRBD1 matches 12 bases. J was trimmed by 0 bases and V by 3 bases; bases with no gene match: 6. The CDR3 consists of 17 residues. Germline CDR1 GTSNPN, CDR2 SVGIG (reference sequence). CDR3: CAWSRDRGLRSYNEQFF. CDR3 nucleotides: TGTGCCTGGAGCCGGGACAGGGGGCTACGCTCCTACAATGAGCAGTTCTTC.

The CDR3 coding sequence is TGTGCCAGCAGCCAATTCAGCCTCTGGGGGGACACCGGGGAGCTGTTTTTT. Amino acid sequence: CASSQFSLWGDTGELFF. This sequence joins TRBV11-2 and TRBJ2-2; D might be TRBD2 (6 bases). The V end was cut by 5 bases, the J end by 3 bases, with 19 bases between. The germline CDR1 and CDR2 sequences are SGHAT and FQNNGV. This CDR3 contains 17 residues.

This sequence joins TRBV7-2 and TRBJ2-1; D may correspond to TRBD1 or TRBD2 (5 bases each). Germline lookup yields CDR1 SGHTA and CDR2 FQGNSA. The CDR3 sequence is 13 residues long. V dropped 2 bases and J dropped 7 bases, with 9 bases sitting between them. CDR3 DNA sequence: TGTGCCAGCAGCTTACAGAGGGGTAATGAGCAGTTCTTC. It is translated as CASSLQRGNEQFF.